This TCR beta chain derives from a study of blood T cell repertoires in COVID-19. Germline CDR1 is MDHEN and CDR2 is SYDVKM. CDR3 length equals 14 residues. V dropped 4 bases and J dropped 0; count of bases not matched to a gene: 1. The data were produced by immunoSEQ multiplex PCR, yet TCRdb's version contains in-frame clones alone and is incomplete. The sample has 150,000 to 200,000 clones; about 82% are singletons. This TCR came from a woman in her thirties who had recovered from COVID-19. The sequenced material came from PBMCs or T cells enriched from blood (not recorded which). This rearrangement joins TRBV28 to TRBJ2-7; 9 positions match TRBD1. The CDR3 bases are TGTGCCAGCAGTTCGACAGGGGGCTCCTACGAGCAGTACTTC. As protein: CASSSTGGSYEQYF. Together with reference TRBV28 and TRBJ2-7, the CDR3 gives the full variable domain: DVKVTQSSRYLVKRTGEKVFLECVQDMDHENMFWYRQDPGLGLRLIYFSYDVKMKEKGDIPEGYSVSREKKERFSLILESASTNQTSMYLCASSSTGGSYEQYFGPGTRLTVT.